This entry concerns a single TCR beta chain. Many counts were recorded for this clonotype. This clone's antigen is unknown. The record has no base qualities; no much larger clone is one base away. What the time point label conveys for this sample: persistent/refractory GD, antithyroid drugs over 5 years with positive TRAb. For both TCR sequencing and RNA sequencing, RNA was extracted from PBMCs in TRIzol. The diagnosis of Graves' disease was made according to American Thyroid Association guidelines. Patients for the study were recruited at an endocrinology department in Xi'an, China. Each patient gave about 9.1 milliliters of peripheral blood, collected in an EDTA anticoagulant tube. Ficoll Paque Plus density gradient separation was used to isolate PBMCs, and no further T cell sorting was done. An Agilent 2100 Bioanalyzer and agarose gel were used to check RNA quality, while a NanoDrop 2000 measured RNA concentration.

To prepare the library, multiplex PCR was applied. This sample was sequenced with an Illumina HiSeq 4000. To build TCR beta libraries, CDR3 regions were amplified by Arm-PCR using iRepertoire HTBI primers. PCR products were gel purified before sequencing. As for the authors' bioinformatics: A total of 62 TRBV and approximately 13 TRBJ segments were identified across samples and were used for gene usage analysis of CDR3 amino acid clonotypes. COPE and FqMerger were used to merge filtered high-quality paired reads into contigs. BLAST was used to align contigs to IMGT TRBV, TRBD and TRBJ reference genes, with CDR3 defined following IMGT. Any clonotype with a frequency above 0.1% was classified as a highly expanded clone. Shannon entropy was used to measure repertoire diversity, and the Gini coefficient was used to measure V-J evenness. A clonotype found in more than one individual was treated as public. TCRdb reprocessing: public reads trimmed at Q25 with fastp, clones called with MiXCR, in-frame beta chains kept. When rows share a CDR3 protein, they turn into one entry using the most common DNA and genes. The authors' filters were not applied to this entry. This sample comprises 400,000 to 450,000 distinct CDR3 sequences, around 20% of them detected only once. Together, the top ten hold around 26% of the sample.

The record originates from a study of regulatory T cells in long-lasting Graves disease (dated by TCRdb to the early 2020s). Study-level background: To count as having persistent Graves' disease, a patient had to have received antithyroid drug treatment for over 5 years with TSH receptor autoantibodies remaining persistently positive. Patients with persistent Graves' disease were compared with patients with newly diagnosed Graves' disease using TCR sequencing and RNA sequencing of peripheral blood. The study was conducted in China and was registered as a clinical trial. A total of some 33 samples were covered by TCR sequencing, comprising approximately 13 persistent and 20 or so newly diagnosed Graves' disease patients. Antithyroid drugs had been taken for about 9.7 years on average by persistent Graves' disease patients in the clinical cohort. General findings and caveats noted by the study authors: Peripheral blood alone was examined, since thyroid tissue, which constituted the primary lesion, could not be accessed. As a limitation, the authors acknowledged that the small sample size may reduce accuracy. Persistent patients shared more public clonotypes among themselves (around 3,000) than newly diagnosed patients did (roughly 910). Persistent Graves' disease patients showed lower TCR Shannon entropy and fewer highly expanded clones than newly diagnosed patients, suggesting clonal expansion. Sequencing and analysis were limited to the TCR beta chain.

The sequence was obtained from a female donor with Graves disease. Specimen: peripheral blood mononuclear cells (PBMCs), collected when the disease was refractory, from a patient treated with antithyroid drugs.

This receptor has the CDR3 CASRSATSARETQYF. The nucleotide sequence is given as TGTGCCAGCAGATCCGCTACTAGCGCCCGCGAGACCCAGTACTTC. The chain is made from TRBV5-5 and TRBJ2-5; 7 middle bases align to TRBD2. CDR1 is given as SGHKS and CDR2 as YYEKEE, both from the germline V gene (reference sequence). From its cysteine to its phenylalanine, the CDR3 spans 15 amino acids. Only the CDR3 part of the read is kept: 45 bases, read in frame from the first base. V trim: 5 bases; J trim: 5 bases; unmatched bases: 12.